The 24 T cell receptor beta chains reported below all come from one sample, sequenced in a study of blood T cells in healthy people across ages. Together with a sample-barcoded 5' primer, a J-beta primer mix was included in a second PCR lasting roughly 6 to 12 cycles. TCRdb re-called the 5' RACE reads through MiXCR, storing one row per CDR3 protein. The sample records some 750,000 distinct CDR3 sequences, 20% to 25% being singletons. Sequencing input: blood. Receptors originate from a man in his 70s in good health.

CDR3 sequence (DNA): TGTGCCAGCGGTTCTGATTGGCAGCCCCAGCATTTT. Amino acids: CASGSDWQPQHF. The chain carries TRBV12-3 or TRBV12-4 and TRBJ1-5; D is undetermined. The CDR3 consists of 12 residues. V shed 8 bases and J shed 7 bases, with 12 bases lying between them.

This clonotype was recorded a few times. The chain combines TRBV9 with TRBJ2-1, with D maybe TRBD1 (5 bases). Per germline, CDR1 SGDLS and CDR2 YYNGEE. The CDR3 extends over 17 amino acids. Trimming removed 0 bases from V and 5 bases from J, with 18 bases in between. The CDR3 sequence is CASSVAKGRSPNNEQFF. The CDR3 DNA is TGTGCCAGCAGCGTAGCTAAGGGGCGGAGCCCGAACAATGAGCAGTTCTTC.

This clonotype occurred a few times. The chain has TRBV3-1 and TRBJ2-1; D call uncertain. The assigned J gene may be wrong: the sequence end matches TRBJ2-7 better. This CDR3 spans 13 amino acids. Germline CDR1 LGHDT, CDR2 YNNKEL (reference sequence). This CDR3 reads CASSLTLTKKQYF. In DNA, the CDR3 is TGTGCCAGCAGCTTAACGCTAACTAAGAAGCAGTACTTC.

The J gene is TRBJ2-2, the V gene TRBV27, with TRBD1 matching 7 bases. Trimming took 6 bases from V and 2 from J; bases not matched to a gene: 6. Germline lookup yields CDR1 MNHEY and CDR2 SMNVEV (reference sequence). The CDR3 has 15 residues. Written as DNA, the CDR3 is TGTGCCAGCAGCCCAGACAGGGATAACACCGGGGAGCTGTTTTTT. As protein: CASSPDRDNTGELFF.

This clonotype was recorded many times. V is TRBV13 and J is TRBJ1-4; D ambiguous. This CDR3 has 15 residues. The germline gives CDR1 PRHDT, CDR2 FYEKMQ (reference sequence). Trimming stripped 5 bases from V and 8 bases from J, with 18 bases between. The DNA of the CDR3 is TGTGCCAGCAGCCAGGCCCGGACCCTTTTGGAAAAACTGTTTTTT. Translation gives CASSQARTLLEKLFF.

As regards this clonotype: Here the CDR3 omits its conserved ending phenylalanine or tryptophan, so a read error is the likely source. The CDR3 DNA follows: TGTGCCAGCTCCCAACTAGCGAGAAATGAGCAGTTCCTC. Its protein product is CASSQLARNEQFL. The V and J genes are TRBV18 and TRBJ2-5; 7 nucleotides line up with TRBD2. The DNA end lines up better with TRBJ2-1; the J call may be wrong. CDR1 is KGHSH, CDR2 LQKENI, per germline. The CDR3 loop spans 13 amino acids.

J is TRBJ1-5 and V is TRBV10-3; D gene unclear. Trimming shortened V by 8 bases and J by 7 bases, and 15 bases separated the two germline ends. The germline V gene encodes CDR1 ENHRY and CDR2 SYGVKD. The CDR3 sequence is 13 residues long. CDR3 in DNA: TGTGCCATCGGGTACCAGATGGAACAGCCCCAGCATTTT. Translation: CAIGYQMEQPQHF.

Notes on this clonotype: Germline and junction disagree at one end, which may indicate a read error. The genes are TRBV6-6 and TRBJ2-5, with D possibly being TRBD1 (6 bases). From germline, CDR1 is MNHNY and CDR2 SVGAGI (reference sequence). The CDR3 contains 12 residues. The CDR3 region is CTSSRQEETQYF. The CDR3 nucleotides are TGTACCAGCAGCCGACAGGAAGAGACCCAGTACTTC.

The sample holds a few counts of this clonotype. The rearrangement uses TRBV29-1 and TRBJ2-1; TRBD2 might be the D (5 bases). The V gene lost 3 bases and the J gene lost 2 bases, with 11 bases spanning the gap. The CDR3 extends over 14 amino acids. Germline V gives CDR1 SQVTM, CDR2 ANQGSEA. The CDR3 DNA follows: TGCAGCGTTGAGGGAAGCGGCCCCTACAATGAGCAGTTCTTC. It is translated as CSVEGSGPYNEQFF.

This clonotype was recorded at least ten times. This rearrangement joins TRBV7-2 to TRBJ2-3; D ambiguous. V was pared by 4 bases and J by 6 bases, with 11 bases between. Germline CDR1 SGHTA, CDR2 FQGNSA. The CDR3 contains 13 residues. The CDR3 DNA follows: TGTGCCAGCAGCTCCGACCTCAGGGATACGCAGTATTTT. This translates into CASSSDLRDTQYF.

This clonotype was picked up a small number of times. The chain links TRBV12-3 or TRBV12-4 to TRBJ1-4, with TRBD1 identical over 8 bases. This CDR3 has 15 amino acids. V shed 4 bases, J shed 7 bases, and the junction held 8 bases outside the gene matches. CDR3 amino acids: CASSYQGAVFEKLFF. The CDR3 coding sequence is TGTGCCAGCAGTTACCAGGGGGCGGTCTTTGAAAAACTGTTTTTT.

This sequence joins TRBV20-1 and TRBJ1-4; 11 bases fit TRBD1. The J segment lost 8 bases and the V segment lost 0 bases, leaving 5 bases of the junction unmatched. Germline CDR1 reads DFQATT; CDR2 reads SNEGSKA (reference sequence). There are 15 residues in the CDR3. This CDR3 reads CSARDPGTGGEKLFF. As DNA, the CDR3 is TGCAGTGCTAGAGACCCCGGGACAGGGGGGGAAAAACTGTTTTTT.

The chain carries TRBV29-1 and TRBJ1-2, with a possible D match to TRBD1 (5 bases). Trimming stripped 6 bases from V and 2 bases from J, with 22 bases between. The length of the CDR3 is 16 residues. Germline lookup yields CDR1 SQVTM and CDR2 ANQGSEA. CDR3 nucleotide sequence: TGCAGCGTCGATGGGGGTCCGGGGCCAGGAAACTATGGCTACACCTTC. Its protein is CSVDGGPGPGNYGYTF.

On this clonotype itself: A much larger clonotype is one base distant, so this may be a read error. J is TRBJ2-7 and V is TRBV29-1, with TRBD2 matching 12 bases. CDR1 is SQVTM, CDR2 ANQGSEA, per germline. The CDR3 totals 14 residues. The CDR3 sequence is CSALTSGGTYEQSF. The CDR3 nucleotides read TGCAGCGCCCTGACTAGCGGGGGTACATACGAGCAGTCCTTC.

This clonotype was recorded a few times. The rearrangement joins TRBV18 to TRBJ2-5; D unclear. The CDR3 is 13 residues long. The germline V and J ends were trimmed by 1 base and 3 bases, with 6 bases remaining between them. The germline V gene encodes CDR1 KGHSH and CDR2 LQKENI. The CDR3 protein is CASSPQGKETQYF. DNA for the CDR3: TGTGCCAGCTCACCACAGGGAAAAGAGACCCAGTACTTC.

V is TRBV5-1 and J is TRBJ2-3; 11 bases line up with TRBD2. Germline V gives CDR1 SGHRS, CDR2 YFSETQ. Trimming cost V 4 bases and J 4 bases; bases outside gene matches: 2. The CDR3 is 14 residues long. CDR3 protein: CASSVSGGADTQYF. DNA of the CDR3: TGCGCCAGCAGCGTTAGCGGGGGGGCAGATACGCAGTATTTT.

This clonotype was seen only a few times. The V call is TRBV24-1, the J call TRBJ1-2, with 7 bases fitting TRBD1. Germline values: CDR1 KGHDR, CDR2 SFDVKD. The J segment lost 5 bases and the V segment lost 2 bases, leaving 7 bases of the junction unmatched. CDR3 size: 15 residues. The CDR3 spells CATSDSRDRAYGYTF. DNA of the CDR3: TGTGCCACCAGTGATTCACGGGACAGAGCATATGGCTACACCTTC.

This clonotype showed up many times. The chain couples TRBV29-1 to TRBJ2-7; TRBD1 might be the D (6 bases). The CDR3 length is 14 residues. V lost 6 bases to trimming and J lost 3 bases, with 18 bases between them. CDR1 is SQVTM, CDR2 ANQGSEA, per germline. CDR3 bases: TGCAGCGTAGAACCCGGACAGTCGGGCTACGAGCAGTACTTC. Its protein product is CSVEPGQSGYEQYF.

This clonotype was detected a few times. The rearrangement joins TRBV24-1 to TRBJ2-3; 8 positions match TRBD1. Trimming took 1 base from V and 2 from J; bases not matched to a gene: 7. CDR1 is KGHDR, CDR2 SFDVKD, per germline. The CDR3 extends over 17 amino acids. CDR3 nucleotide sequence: TGTGCCACCAGTGATTTTCCAGGGGACAGGTTCACAGATACGCAGTATTTT. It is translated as CATSDFPGDRFTDTQYF.

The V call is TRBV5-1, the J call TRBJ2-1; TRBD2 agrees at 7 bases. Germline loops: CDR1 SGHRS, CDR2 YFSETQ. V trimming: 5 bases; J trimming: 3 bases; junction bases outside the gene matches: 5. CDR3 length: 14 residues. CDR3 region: CASSGGSGYNEQFF. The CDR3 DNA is TGCGCCAGCAGTGGCGGGAGCGGCTACAATGAGCAGTTCTTC.

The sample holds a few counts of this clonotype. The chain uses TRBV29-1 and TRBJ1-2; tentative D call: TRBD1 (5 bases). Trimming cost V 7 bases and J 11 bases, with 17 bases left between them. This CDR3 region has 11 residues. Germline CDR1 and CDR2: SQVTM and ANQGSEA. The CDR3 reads CSAATGGSYTF. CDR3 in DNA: TGCAGCGCCGCCACAGGAGGATCGTACACCTTC.

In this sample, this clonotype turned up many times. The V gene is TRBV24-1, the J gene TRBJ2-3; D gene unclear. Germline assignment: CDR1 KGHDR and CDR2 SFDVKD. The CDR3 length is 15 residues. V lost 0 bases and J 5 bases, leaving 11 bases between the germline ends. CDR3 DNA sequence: TGTGCCACCAGTGATTTGTCACAACCGGGAGATACGCAGTATTTT. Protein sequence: CATSDLSQPGDTQYF.

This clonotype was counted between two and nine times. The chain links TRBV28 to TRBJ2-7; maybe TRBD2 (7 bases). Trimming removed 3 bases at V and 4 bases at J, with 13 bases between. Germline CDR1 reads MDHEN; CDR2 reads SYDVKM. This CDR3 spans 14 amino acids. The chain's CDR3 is CASSFAGASYEQYF. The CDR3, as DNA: TGTGCCAGCAGTTTCGCGGGGGCGAGTTACGAGCAGTACTTC.

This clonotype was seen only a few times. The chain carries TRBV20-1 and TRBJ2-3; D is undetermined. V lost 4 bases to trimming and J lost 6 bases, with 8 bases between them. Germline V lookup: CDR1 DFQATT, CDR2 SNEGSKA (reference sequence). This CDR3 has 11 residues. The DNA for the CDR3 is TGCAGTGCTACCCTGGGGGATACGCAGTATTTT. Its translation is CSATLGDTQYF.